A single sample gave rise to the 11 T cell receptor beta chains below, sequenced in a study of beta chain features in type 1 diabetes listed by TCRdb under 2018. General conclusions and limits of the study: Type 1 diabetes patients showed a moderate but significant shortening of TCRB CDR3 length in all four CD4+ subsets.

Library prep was done by the immunoSEQ multiplex PCR assay. The High Capacity cDNA Reverse Transcription Kit was used to reverse transcribe all of the isolated RNA, meaning that expressed TCRB transcripts were what got sequenced. TCRdb provides this immuneACCESS table in a form limited to in-frame rearrangements. Some clones are lacking; in checked studies, under half of them reflect an unresolved V gene, and why the rest are absent is not known. Here the sample has around 130,000 clones; about 16% occur a single time. The top ten clonotypes cover less than 3% of the sample. These TCRs are of unknown antigen specificity. Specimen: central memory CD4+ T cells from blood. The receptors were gathered from a young man with type 1 diabetes.

The chain has TRBV9 and TRBJ1-5; 7 positions agree with TRBD1. The V segment lost 5 bases and the J segment 1 base; nucleotides outside the gene matches: 9. CDR3 length: 16 amino acids. Germline CDR1 SGDLS, CDR2 YYNGEE. The CDR3: CASSQGGPLSNQPQHF. The CDR3 nucleotides are TGTGCCAGCAGTCAGGGGGGTCCCTTGAGCAATCAGCCCCAGCATTTT.

The chain couples TRBV7-9 to TRBJ2-7; 7 bases agree with TRBD1. The CDR3 has 15 amino acids. CDR1 and CDR2 (germline): SEHNR, FQNEAQ (reference sequence). With V trimmed by 4 bases and J by 4 bases, 10 bases remained unmatched. The CDR3 DNA reads as TGTGCCAGCAGCTGGGACCGGGACAGAACTTACGAGCAGTACTTC. As protein: CASSWDRDRTYEQYF.

This clone was recorded many times. The J gene is TRBJ2-7, the V gene TRBV6-5, with TRBD1 matching over 9 bases. The CDR3 runs to 16 residues. Germline-derived CDR1 and CDR2 are MNHEY and SVGAGI. J gave up 2 bases and V 2 bases, and 7 bases lay outside the gene matches. CDR3 region: CASSYMGQGPTYEQYF. In DNA form, the CDR3 reads TGTGCCAGCAGTTACATGGGACAGGGCCCGACCTACGAGCAGTACTTC.

This clone turned up a few times. The rearrangement links TRBV11-3 to TRBJ1-4; D ambiguous. This CDR3 is built from 12 residues. The V end was cut by 1 base, the J end by 8 bases, with 5 bases between. Per the germline V gene, CDR1 is SGHNT and CDR2 is YENEEA. The CDR3 region has the DNA TGTGCCAGCAGCTTAGGGCGGGAAAAACTGTTTTTT. This codes for CASSLGREKLFF.

This clone has more than one count but fewer than ten. This sequence joins TRBV10-3 and TRBJ1-2; TRBD1 matches 7 bases. The CDR3 extends over 15 amino acids. V lost 2 bases to trimming and J lost 3 bases; unmatched junction nucleotides: 6. Germline assignment: CDR1 ENHRY and CDR2 SYGVKD. CDR3 DNA sequence: TGTGCCATCAGTGAGGGACTTACAGGGGACTATGGCTACACCTTC. This sequence encodes CAISEGLTGDYGYTF.

As DNA, the CDR3 is TGTGCCAGCAGCGGTAGAGGGGGCCCCCGGACCCTCCGGTCGGAGGATACGCAGTATTTT. Its translation is CASSGRGGPRTLRSEDTQYF. The chain is built from TRBV9 and TRBJ2-3; 7 nucleotides agree with TRBD1. CDR3 size: 20 residues. J lost 6 bases, V lost 3 bases, and 25 bases had no gene match. The germline V gene has CDR1 SGDLS and CDR2 YYNGEE.

This chain connects TRBV27 to TRBJ2-1; D might be TRBD1 (5 bases). CDR3 size: 12 residues. Germline loops: CDR1 MNHEY, CDR2 SMNVEV (reference sequence). V was clipped by 5 bases and J by 7 bases, with 9 bases between them. The CDR3 spells CASSSQGNEQFF. The DNA of the CDR3 is TGTGCCAGCAGTAGCCAGGGTAATGAGCAGTTCTTC.

J is TRBJ2-7 and V is TRBV6-6; weak D call: TRBD2 (5 bases). Trimming shortened V by 8 bases and J by 1 base, and 9 bases separated the two germline ends. CDR3 size: 12 residues. Germline V gives CDR1 MNHNY, CDR2 SVGAGI (reference sequence). CDR3 nucleotide sequence: TGTGCCAGCGGTTCGGGATCCTACGAGCAGTACTTC. Encoded protein: CASGSGSYEQYF.

This clone occurred a few times. The J gene is TRBJ2-3, the V gene TRBV7-9, with D maybe TRBD1 (5 bases). This CDR3 is built from 15 residues. V was shortened by 5 bases and J by 2 bases, with 14 bases between the two germline ends. The germline V gene encodes CDR1 SEHNR and CDR2 FQNEAQ (reference sequence). CDR3: CASSDQSGHTDTQYF. The CDR3 nucleotides read TGTGCCAGCAGCGATCAGTCAGGGCACACAGATACGCAGTATTTT.

The CDR3 nucleotides read TGTGCCAGCAGCCCTCTTTCAGGCTTGAACTCTGGAAACACCATATATTTT. Encoded protein: CASSPLSGLNSGNTIYF. V usage is TRBV14 and J usage is TRBJ1-3; unclear D gene. V lost 4 bases and J 0 bases, leaving 16 bases between the germline ends. There are 17 residues in the CDR3. Germline CDR1 reads SGHDN; CDR2 reads FVKESK.

Ten or more counts support this clone. The genes are TRBV4-3 and TRBJ2-5, with 8 bases fitting TRBD2. The CDR3 is made up of 15 amino acids. After removal of 0 bases from V and 1 base from J, the junction contained 1 base not matched to a gene. Per the germline V gene, CDR1 is LGHNA and CDR2 is YSLEER. CDR3 residues: CASSQDAGGQETQYF. The DNA for the CDR3 is TGCGCCAGCAGCCAAGATGCGGGGGGCCAAGAGACCCAGTACTTC.